The rows below give T cell receptor beta chains drawn from one sample of a study of blood T cells in healthy people across ages. In TCRdb, the 5' RACE reads were re-called with MiXCR into one record per CDR3 protein. This repertoire shows roughly 800,000 distinct CDR3 sequences, 58% found once; its top ten account for roughly 20%. Sequencing used blood. These receptors were collected from a man aged 25 to 45 in good health. The CDR3 runs from the conserved cysteine through the conserved F or W. Fields, in order: clone size, D gene, V gene, J gene, CDR3 protein, CDR3 DNA. A D gene is named only where the DNA matches it firmly. Clone size is shown for a subset of rows, as once, few, many or a class of expanded clone.

clone_size: -
d_call: -
v_call: TRBV10-1
j_call: TRBJ2-5
cdr3_aa: CASASQYQETQYF
cdr3_nt: TGCGCCAGCGCATCACAGTACCAAGAGACCCAGTACTTC

clone_size: -
d_call: -
v_call: TRBV18
j_call: TRBJ2-7
cdr3_aa: CASSPRSMNSYEQYF
cdr3_nt: TGTGCCAGCTCACCAAGGTCAATGAATAGCTACGAGCAGTACTTC

clone_size: -
d_call: TRBD2
v_call: TRBV20-1
j_call: TRBJ2-5
cdr3_aa: CSAPGTSGEVVGTQYF
cdr3_nt: TGCAGTGCTCCCGGGACTAGCGGGGAGGTGGTTGGGACCCAGTACTTC

clone_size: -
d_call: -
v_call: TRBV20-1
j_call: TRBJ1-2
cdr3_aa: CSAREVLAGTNYGYTF
cdr3_nt: TGCAGTGCTAGAGAGGTTTTAGCCGGGACAAACTATGGCTACACCTTC

clone_size: -
d_call: TRBD1
v_call: TRBV29-1
j_call: TRBJ1-1
cdr3_aa: CSETGGGNTEAFF
cdr3_nt: TGCAGCGAAACAGGGGGAGGTAACACTGAAGCTTTCTTT

clone_size: -
d_call: TRBD1
v_call: TRBV5-1
j_call: TRBJ2-7
cdr3_aa: CASSTGQSNYEQYF
cdr3_nt: TGCGCCAGCAGCACGGGACAGAGTAACTACGAGCAGTACTTC

clone_size: once
d_call: -
v_call: TRBV18
j_call: TRBJ2-3
cdr3_aa: CASSPGIAEATDTQYF
cdr3_nt: TGTGCCAGCTCACCGGGGATAGCGGAGGCCACAGATACGCAGTATTTT

clone_size: -
d_call: TRBD2
v_call: TRBV12-3/TRBV12-4
j_call: TRBJ2-1
cdr3_aa: CASSSPRLADPYNEQFF
cdr3_nt: TGTGCCAGCAGTTCCCCACGACTAGCGGACCCCTACAATGAGCAGTTCTTC

clone_size: -
d_call: -
v_call: TRBV25-1
j_call: TRBJ1-2
cdr3_aa: CASSKVSRGRGYTF
cdr3_nt: TGTGCCAGCAGTAAAGTTTCTAGGGGTCGAGGCTACACCTTC

clone_size: -
d_call: TRBD1
v_call: TRBV20-1
j_call: TRBJ2-3
cdr3_aa: CSAAGTGGDTDTQYF
cdr3_nt: TGCAGTGCTGCCGGTACAGGGGGCGACACAGATACGCAGTATTTT

clone_size: -
d_call: -
v_call: TRBV27
j_call: TRBJ2-1
cdr3_aa: CASSHPIAGSFPSYNEQFF
cdr3_nt: TGTGCCAGCAGTCACCCAATCGCGGGGTCTTTCCCCTCCTACAATGAGCAGTTCTTC

clone_size: -
d_call: -
v_call: TRBV7-8
j_call: TRBJ2-5
cdr3_aa: CASSIRDNLEQYF
cdr3_nt: TGTGCCAGCAGCATCCGGGACAATTTGGAGCAGTACTTC

clone_size: -
d_call: -
v_call: TRBV20-1
j_call: TRBJ2-3
cdr3_aa: CGAARMGTDTQYF
cdr3_nt: TGCGGTGCCGCCCGAATGGGCACAGATACGCAGTATTTT

clone_size: -
d_call: -
v_call: TRBV20-1
j_call: TRBJ2-3
cdr3_aa: CSGLMADTQYF
cdr3_nt: TGCAGTGGATTAATGGCAGATACGCAGTATTTT

clone_size: once
d_call: -
v_call: TRBV29-1
j_call: TRBJ2-1
cdr3_aa: CSVGPAAADGEQFF
cdr3_nt: TGCAGCGTTGGTCCTGCAGCGGCGGACGGGGAGCAGTTCTTC

clone_size: few
d_call: -
v_call: TRBV27
j_call: TRBJ2-1
cdr3_aa: CASSFFGGDRGEQFF
cdr3_nt: TGTGCCAGCAGTTTCTTTGGGGGCGATAGAGGTGAGCAGTTCTTC

clone_size: -
d_call: -
v_call: TRBV9
j_call: TRBJ2-5
cdr3_aa: CASSNKADPGLETQYF
cdr3_nt: TGTGCCAGCAGTAATAAGGCGGACCCTGGGTTGGAGACCCAGTACTTC

clone_size: -
d_call: -
v_call: TRBV28
j_call: TRBJ2-1
cdr3_aa: CASSKFLYNEQFF
cdr3_nt: TGTGCCAGCAGTAAGTTTCTGTACAATGAGCAGTTCTTC

clone_size: -
d_call: -
v_call: TRBV15
j_call: TRBJ2-6
cdr3_aa: CATSRAGSGANVLTF
cdr3_nt: TGTGCCACCAGCAGGGCTGGGTCTGGGGCCAACGTCCTGACTTTC

clone_size: many
d_call: -
v_call: TRBV11-1
j_call: TRBJ2-2
cdr3_aa: CASSYSGTNTGELFF
cdr3_nt: TGTGCCAGCAGCTATTCCGGCACGAACACCGGGGAGCTGTTTTTT